The source of this T cell receptor beta chain is a study of graft-versus-host responses after intestinal transplantation. The CDR3 extends over 15 amino acids. The V end was cut by 2 bases, the J end by 3 bases, with 15 bases between. Germline V gene lookup returns CDR1 SGHKS and CDR2 YYEKEE (reference sequence). Profiling relied on immunoSEQ multiplex PCR, and the TCRdb table lists in-frame clones only, not all of them. The table records some 13,000 clones, roughly 33% of them present only once. Plating combined roughly 200,000 CFSE-labeled responder cells with roughly 200,000 irradiated, violet-dye-labeled stimulator cells. Whole-study results and caveats: GvH clones were identified in recipient marrow, with some first appearing in ileum or blood.

This rearrangement joins TRBV5-5 to TRBJ2-7; no clear D. The TCR sequence derives from a human patient who received an intestinal transplant. Sample: alloreactive CD8+ T cells from a mixed lymphocyte reaction culture, taken before intestinal transplant. The subset was: CFSE-low proliferating T cells sorted from roughly six-day pre-transplant mixed lymphocyte reaction (GvH or HvG direction). The CDR3 here is CASSFSVGPYYEQYF. DNA of the CDR3: TGTGCCAGCAGCTTCTCTGTTGGGCCCTACTACGAGCAGTACTTC.